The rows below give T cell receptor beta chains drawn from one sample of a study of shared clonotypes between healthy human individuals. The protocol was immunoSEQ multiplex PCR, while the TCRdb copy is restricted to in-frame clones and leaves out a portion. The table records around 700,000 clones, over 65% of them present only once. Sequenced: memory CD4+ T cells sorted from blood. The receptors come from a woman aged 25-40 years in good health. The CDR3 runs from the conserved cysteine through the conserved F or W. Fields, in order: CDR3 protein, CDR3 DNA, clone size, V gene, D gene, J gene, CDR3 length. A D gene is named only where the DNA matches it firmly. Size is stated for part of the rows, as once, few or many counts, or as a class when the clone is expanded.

cdr3_aa: CASRLVVQGSQPQHF
cdr3_nt: TGTGCAAGTCGCTTAGTAGTGCAGGGAAGTCAGCCCCAGCATTTT
clone_size: NA
v_call: TRBV12-2
d_call: NA
j_call: TRBJ1-5
cdr3_length: 15

cdr3_aa: CASSYIHTGELFF
cdr3_nt: TGTGCCAGCAGTTACATCCACACCGGGGAGCTGTTTTTT
clone_size: NA
v_call: TRBV27
d_call: NA
j_call: TRBJ2-2
cdr3_length: 13

cdr3_aa: CASGGLAGVNEQFF
cdr3_nt: TGTGCCTCGGGCGGGCTAGCGGGAGTTAATGAGCAGTTCTTC
clone_size: NA
v_call: TRBV2
d_call: TRBD2
j_call: TRBJ2-1
cdr3_length: 14

cdr3_aa: CASSQVDLLVYDTQYF
cdr3_nt: TGCGCCAGCAGCCAAGTTGATTTACTAGTTTACGATACGCAGTATTTT
clone_size: few
v_call: TRBV4-1
d_call: NA
j_call: TRBJ2-3
cdr3_length: 16

cdr3_aa: CASSQRTRGNTIYF
cdr3_nt: TGTGCCAGCAGCCAGAGGACAAGAGGAAACACCATATATTTT
clone_size: NA
v_call: TRBV5-8
d_call: NA
j_call: TRBJ1-3
cdr3_length: 14

cdr3_aa: CASSPRGLNGYTF
cdr3_nt: TGTGCCAGCAGCCCCCGGGGCTTAAATGGCTACACCTTC
clone_size: NA
v_call: TRBV7-2
d_call: NA
j_call: TRBJ1-2
cdr3_length: 13

cdr3_aa: CASNTGDRETQYF
cdr3_nt: TGTGCCAGCAATACGGGGGATCGAGAGACCCAGTACTTC
clone_size: NA
v_call: TRBV28
d_call: NA
j_call: TRBJ2-5
cdr3_length: 13

cdr3_aa: CASSSPGHGALLPEYF
cdr3_nt: TGTGCCAGCAGCTCGCCGGGACATGGGGCCCTTCTACCGGAGTACTTC
clone_size: NA
v_call: TRBV11-1
d_call: NA
j_call: TRBJ2-7
cdr3_length: 16

cdr3_aa: CASSRQATGELFF
cdr3_nt: TGTGCCAGCAGCCGACAAGCAACCGGGGAGCTGTTTTTT
clone_size: NA
v_call: TRBV14
d_call: NA
j_call: TRBJ2-2
cdr3_length: 13

cdr3_aa: CASSLIGTPQETQYF
cdr3_nt: TGTGCCAGCAGTTTGATAGGGACACCGCAAGAGACCCAGTACTTC
clone_size: many
v_call: TRBV28
d_call: NA
j_call: TRBJ2-5
cdr3_length: 15

cdr3_aa: CATSRDRAAGDTGELFF
cdr3_nt: TGTGCCACCAGCAGAGATCGCGCTGCGGGAGACACCGGGGAGCTGTTTTTT
clone_size: NA
v_call: TRBV15
d_call: TRBD2
j_call: TRBJ2-2
cdr3_length: 17

cdr3_aa: CASSRDRDYEQYF
cdr3_nt: TGTGCCAGCAGCAGGGACAGGGATTACGAGCAGTACTTC
clone_size: NA
v_call: TRBV6-5
d_call: TRBD1
j_call: TRBJ2-7
cdr3_length: 13

cdr3_aa: CASKSGNPTYAQYF
cdr3_nt: TGTGCCAGCAAGAGCGGGAATCCTACCTACGCGCAGTACTTC
clone_size: NA
v_call: TRBV28
d_call: TRBD2
j_call: TRBJ2-7
cdr3_length: 14

cdr3_aa: CASSRGQGWYTEAFF
cdr3_nt: TGTGCCAGTAGTAGGGGACAGGGTTGGTACACTGAAGCTTTCTTT
clone_size: few
v_call: TRBV19
d_call: TRBD1
j_call: TRBJ1-1
cdr3_length: 15

cdr3_aa: CASSLGQKNTEAFF
cdr3_nt: TGTGCCAGCAGCTTGGGACAAAAGAACACTGAAGCTTTCTTT
clone_size: NA
v_call: TRBV7-9
d_call: NA
j_call: TRBJ1-1
cdr3_length: 14

cdr3_aa: CASSTSGRSEQFF
cdr3_nt: TGTGCCAGTAGTACAAGCGGGAGAAGTGAGCAGTTCTTC
clone_size: few
v_call: TRBV19
d_call: TRBD2
j_call: TRBJ2-1
cdr3_length: 13

cdr3_aa: CASSPGQGYNEQFF
cdr3_nt: TGTGCCAGCAGTCCGGGACAGGGGTACAATGAGCAGTTCTTC
clone_size: NA
v_call: TRBV11-2
d_call: TRBD1
j_call: TRBJ2-1
cdr3_length: 14

cdr3_aa: CATSRGGQGVLGKLFF
cdr3_nt: TGTGCCACCAGCAGAGGGGGACAGGGTGTTCTTGGAAAACTGTTTTTT
clone_size: NA
v_call: TRBV15
d_call: TRBD1
j_call: TRBJ1-4
cdr3_length: 16

cdr3_aa: CSVSGTNYGYTF
cdr3_nt: TGCAGCGTTTCCGGGACTAACTATGGCTACACCTTC
clone_size: once
v_call: TRBV29-1
d_call: NA
j_call: TRBJ1-2
cdr3_length: 12

cdr3_aa: CASSPALRYGYTF
cdr3_nt: TGCGCCAGCAGCCCGGCCCTTCGGTATGGCTACACCTTC
clone_size: NA
v_call: TRBV5-1
d_call: NA
j_call: TRBJ1-2
cdr3_length: 13

cdr3_aa: CASSQADFKETQYF
cdr3_nt: TGCGCCAGCAGCCAGGCCGACTTTAAAGAGACCCAGTACTTC
clone_size: NA
v_call: TRBV4-1
d_call: NA
j_call: TRBJ2-5
cdr3_length: 14

cdr3_aa: CASSLAGVGGQETQYF
cdr3_nt: TGCGCCAGCAGCTTGGCTGGGGTTGGCGGCCAAGAGACCCAGTACTTC
clone_size: NA
v_call: TRBV5-1
d_call: NA
j_call: TRBJ2-5
cdr3_length: 16

cdr3_aa: CASSAPTGDGTDTQYF
cdr3_nt: TGTGCCAGCAGTGCCCCGACAGGGGACGGCACAGATACGCAGTATTTT
clone_size: NA
v_call: TRBV25-1
d_call: TRBD1
j_call: TRBJ2-3
cdr3_length: 16

cdr3_aa: CASSWGTGVGSYEQYF
cdr3_nt: TGTGCCAGCAGCTGGGGGACAGGGGTCGGATCCTACGAGCAGTACTTC
clone_size: NA
v_call: TRBV7-2
d_call: TRBD1
j_call: TRBJ2-7
cdr3_length: 16

cdr3_aa: CASSEGTGTSGTDTQYF
cdr3_nt: TGCGCCAGCAGTGAGGGAACGGGGACTAGCGGCACAGATACGCAGTATTTT
clone_size: NA
v_call: TRBV10-2
d_call: TRBD2
j_call: TRBJ2-3
cdr3_length: 17

cdr3_aa: CASSTTGLLADTQYF
cdr3_nt: TGCGCCAGCAGCACAACGGGACTCCTAGCGGATACGCAGTATTTT
clone_size: NA
v_call: TRBV5-1
d_call: NA
j_call: TRBJ2-3
cdr3_length: 15

cdr3_aa: CASSTRTRLGETQYF
cdr3_nt: TGTGCCAGTAGTACCCGGACTAGGCTGGGGGAGACCCAGTACTTC
clone_size: NA
v_call: TRBV19
d_call: TRBD2
j_call: TRBJ2-5
cdr3_length: 15

cdr3_aa: CASSPPGQTYEQYF
cdr3_nt: TGTGCCAGCAGTCCCCCGGGACAGACTTACGAGCAGTACTTC
clone_size: once
v_call: TRBV27
d_call: TRBD1
j_call: TRBJ2-7
cdr3_length: 14

cdr3_aa: CASSHSQGNTGELFF
cdr3_nt: TGTGCCAGCTCACACTCTCAGGGCAACACCGGGGAGCTGTTTTTT
clone_size: NA
v_call: TRBV18
d_call: NA
j_call: TRBJ2-2
cdr3_length: 15

cdr3_aa: CASSHILRTGGRDTQYF
cdr3_nt: TGCGCCAGCAGCCACATTCTTCGGACAGGGGGAAGGGATACGCAGTATTTT
clone_size: NA
v_call: TRBV4-1
d_call: TRBD1
j_call: TRBJ2-3
cdr3_length: 17

cdr3_aa: CASSDSGRAYEQYF
cdr3_nt: TGTGCCAGCAGTGACAGCGGGAGGGCTTACGAGCAGTACTTC
clone_size: NA
v_call: TRBV6-4
d_call: TRBD2
j_call: TRBJ2-7
cdr3_length: 14